This T cell receptor beta chain was sequenced in a study of shared clonotypes between healthy human individuals. Study-wide results and limits: Sampling was confined to blood; repertoires within tissues likely differ.

In germline, CDR1 is SNHLY, CDR2 FYNNEI. The CDR3 spans 18 residues. J gave up 3 bases and V 3 bases, and 15 bases lay outside the gene matches. TCRdb's table, derived via immunoSEQ multiplex PCR, lists solely in-frame clones and lacks some. Among roughly 1,600,000 clones listed, roughly 98.5% were seen once. Note on this clone: The antigen is unknown.

The sample consisted of naive CD4+ T cells sorted from blood. Specified subset: CD45RA+ positively selected. The TCR was taken from a man aged 25-45 years in good health. This sequence joins TRBV2 and TRBJ2-7; 9 bases are shared with TRBD1. This chain's CDR3 is CASSDLDRGSHRRYEQYF. In DNA, the CDR3 is TGTGCCAGCAGTGATCTTGACAGGGGGAGCCACCGCCGCTACGAGCAGTACTTC.